Listed here are 28 T cell receptor beta chains from one sample, sequenced in a study of cytotoxic CD8 clonotypes in ibrutinib-treated CLL. The protocol was immunoSEQ multiplex PCR, while the TCRdb copy is restricted to in-frame clones and leaves out a portion. The sample holds about 200,000 clones, about four fifths seen once. Sample: PBMCs, taken after 12 months of ibrutinib treatment. The receptors stem from a human donor with chronic lymphocytic leukemia.

This chain links TRBV6-5 with TRBJ2-1; 11 positions agree with TRBD2. CDR1 is MNHEY and CDR2 is SVGAGI in the germline V gene. V gave up 6 bases and J gave up 6 bases; unmatched junction bases: 7. The CDR3 runs to 15 residues. In nucleotides, the CDR3 is TGTGCCAGCAGGCCCGTAGCGGGAGGGATCAATGAGCAGTTCTTC. It yields the protein CASRPVAGGINEQFF.

The V and J genes are TRBV15 and TRBJ2-1; TRBD1 aligns across 7 bases. In germline, CDR1 is LNHNV, CDR2 YYDKDF (reference sequence). V lost 0 bases to trimming and J lost 9 bases; unmatched junction nucleotides: 14. The CDR3 is made up of 17 amino acids. CDR3 sequence (DNA): TGTGCCACCAGCAGAGACTCCATTGCGACAGGGCGAAGTGAGCAGTTCTTC. Its protein is CATSRDSIATGRSEQFF.

This clone has just one count. The rearrangement joins TRBV27 to TRBJ2-3, with D maybe TRBD1 (6 bases). Germline-derived CDR1 and CDR2 are MNHEY and SMNVEV (reference sequence). This CDR3 spans 13 amino acids. Trimming pared 6 bases from V and 10 bases from J, leaving 17 bases between. The CDR3 sequence is CASRPHTGYAQYF. The CDR3 bases are TGTGCCAGCAGACCTCACACAGGGTACGCGCAGTATTTT.

The rearrangement uses TRBV5-1 and TRBJ1-1, with TRBD1 matching over 7 bases. V was clipped by 3 bases and J by 2 bases; unmatched bases: 16. The germline V gene has CDR1 SGHRS and CDR2 YFSETQ. The CDR3 sequence is 18 residues long. CDR3 DNA: TGCGCCAGCAGCTCCGGGACAGCCACTCTTATGAGAAACACTGAAGCTTTCTTT. Encoded protein: CASSSGTATLMRNTEAFF.

V gene TRBV6-5 combines with J gene TRBJ2-5, with 8 positions matching TRBD1. The CDR3 contains 14 residues. Per the germline V gene, CDR1 is MNHEY and CDR2 is SVGAGI. V lost 0 bases to trimming and J lost 6 bases; unmatched junction nucleotides: 3. CDR3 region: CASSYSGQAQTQYF. The CDR3 nucleotides read TGTGCCAGCAGTTACTCGGGACAGGCCCAGACCCAGTACTTC.

The gene calls are TRBV10-2 and TRBJ2-5, with 14 positions matching TRBD2. J lost 5 bases, V lost 0 bases, and 5 bases had no gene match. This CDR3 region has 17 residues. CDR1 is WSHSY and CDR2 is SAAADI in the germline V gene. This CDR3 is CASSESKGLAGVETQYF. The CDR3 DNA reads TGCGCCAGCAGTGAGTCTAAGGGACTAGCGGGGGTGGAGACCCAGTACTTC.

The CDR3 protein is CASSQDRGQGRQPQHF. In DNA, the CDR3 is TGCGCCAGCAGCCAAGACCGAGGACAGGGACGCCAGCCCCAGCATTTT. The chain has TRBV4-1 and TRBJ1-5; TRBD1 matches at 8 bases. This CDR3 is built from 16 residues. CDR1 is MGHRA, CDR2 YSYEKL, per germline. Trimming cost V 0 bases and J 7 bases; bases outside gene matches: 8.

The V gene is TRBV7-8, the J gene TRBJ2-7, with 7 positions matching TRBD1. J lost 3 bases, V lost 5 bases, and 10 bases had no gene match. CDR1 is SGHVS and CDR2 is FQNEAQ in the germline V gene. The CDR3 is 15 amino acids. CDR3 coding DNA: TGTGCCAGCAGCCCCCGGGACAGACCTGTCTACGAGCAGTACTTC. This translates into CASSPRDRPVYEQYF.

This clone appeared a single time. This rearrangement joins TRBV27 to TRBJ1-5, with D hard to call. Trimming left V 9 bases short and J 6 bases short, with 9 bases between. Per the germline V gene, CDR1 is MNHEY and CDR2 is SMNVEV (reference sequence). The length of the CDR3 is 11 residues. The CDR3 coding sequence is TGTGCCAGTATATGGGTTCAGCCCCAGCATTTT. Protein: CASIWVQPQHF.

CDR3 in DNA: TGTGCCAGCAGACAGGGGGGCTCACAGGGTAACTACACCTTC. Translation: CASRQGGSQGNYTF. The chain combines TRBV28 with TRBJ1-2; 8 bases match TRBD1. This CDR3 is built from 14 residues. The V gene end was trimmed by 6 bases and the J gene end by 10 bases; junction bases not matched to a gene: 13. CDR1 is MDHEN, CDR2 SYDVKM, per germline.

Notes on this clone: The junction departs from the called germline gene at one end, perhaps through a read error. The V gene is TRBV7-7, the J gene TRBJ2-7; 7 bases are a match to TRBD1. The CDR3 is made up of 13 amino acids. Germline assignment: CDR1 SSHAT and CDR2 FNYEAQ (reference sequence). The CDR3 coding sequence is TGTGCTAGCAGCCAAACAGGGGACCACGAGCAGTACTTC. Translated: CASSQTGDHEQYF.

V usage is TRBV10-1 and J usage is TRBJ1-1; D may be TRBD1 (6 bases). The CDR3 is 19 amino acids. CDR1 is WNHNN, CDR2 SYGVQD, per germline (reference sequence). Trimming left V 6 bases short and J 1 base short, with 27 bases between. CDR3 protein: CASSAPLDRLAVGNTEAFF. CDR3 bases: TGCGCCAGCAGCGCTCCTCTCGACAGGTTGGCGGTCGGGAACACTGAAGCTTTCTTT.

In the case of this clone: One junction end disagrees with the germline gene, perhaps due to a read error. The chain combines TRBV14 with TRBJ2-1; tentative D call: TRBD2 (6 bases). This CDR3 has 16 amino acids. Germline lookup yields CDR1 SGHDN and CDR2 FVKESK. CDR3 DNA sequence: TGTGCCAGCAGCCGAAATAGCGGACCCCGATACATTGAGCAGTTCTTC. It codes for CASSRNSGPRYIEQFF.

This clone showed up many times. The V gene is TRBV11-3, the J gene TRBJ1-1, with a weak D call TRBD1 (6 bases). CDR1 and CDR2 (germline): SGHNT, YENEEA. This CDR3 has 13 residues. Trimming pared 5 bases from V and 4 bases from J, leaving 11 bases between. The CDR3 is CASSPGGGTEAFF. CDR3 nucleotide sequence: TGTGCCAGCAGCCCTGGAGGGGGCACTGAAGCTTTCTTT.

The sample holds a few counts of this clone. This chain uses TRBV27 with TRBJ2-7; no clear D. Per the germline V gene, CDR1 is MNHEY and CDR2 is SMNVEV (reference sequence). V lost 0 bases to trimming and J lost 1 base, with 7 bases between them. CDR3 length: 14 residues. The CDR3 protein is CASSLSFQSYEQYF. In nucleotides, the CDR3 is TGTGCCAGCAGTTTATCGTTCCAGTCCTACGAGCAGTACTTC.

The V call is TRBV18, the J call TRBJ2-7; 7 nucleotides agree with TRBD1. The CDR3 runs to 14 residues. Per the germline V gene, CDR1 is KGHSH and CDR2 is LQKENI. With 2 bases clipped from V and 2 bases from J, the junction kept 3 bases outside the gene matches. The CDR3 is CASSPNRGTYEQYF. The CDR3 nucleotides are TGTGCCAGCTCACCAAACAGGGGAACCTACGAGCAGTACTTC.

The chain employs TRBV6-5 and TRBJ1-2, with a weak D call TRBD1 (5 bases). V was pared by 5 bases and J by 8 bases, with 12 bases between. CDR3 length equals 12 residues. Looked up from germline, CDR1 is MNHEY and CDR2 is SVGAGI. The CDR3 coding sequence is TGTGCCAGCAGTCCTACAGGACGGGGCTACACCTTC. This translates into CASSPTGRGYTF.

CDR3 residues: CASSHPSRQGGTEAFF. The CDR3 nucleotides read TGCGCCAGCAGCCACCCCTCTAGGCAGGGGGGAACTGAAGCTTTCTTT. This sequence joins TRBV4-1 and TRBJ1-1, with 7 bases lining up with TRBD1. J was trimmed by 5 bases and V by 3 bases; bases with no gene match: 12. Looked up from germline, CDR1 is MGHRA and CDR2 is YSYEKL. CDR3 length: 16 residues.

V is TRBV27 and J is TRBJ2-6; D may be TRBD1 or TRBD2 (5 bases each). The V gene's germline CDR1 is MNHEY and CDR2 SMNVEV (reference sequence). The CDR3 covers 17 residues. Trimming shortened V by 2 bases and J by 0 bases, and 11 bases separated the two germline ends. The CDR3 bases are TGTGCCAGCAGTTTAGGTGGGGGTAGCTCTGGGGCCAACGTCCTGACTTTC. Translation gives CASSLGGGSSGANVLTF.

The chain couples TRBV28 to TRBJ2-1; D is possibly TRBD2 (6 bases). The CDR3 is made up of 15 amino acids. Between the trimmed V and J ends, which lost 2 bases and 6 bases, there was a span of 14 bases. Germline V gene data show CDR1 as MDHEN and CDR2 as SYDVKM. The CDR3 nucleotides are TGTGCCAGCAGTTTAGGGCGGATGGGGGGCAATGAGCAGTTCTTC. The encoded protein is CASSLGRMGGNEQFF.

CDR3 sequence (DNA): TGTGCCAGCAGTTACGGAGGGAGTGTGACAGAGACCCAGTACTTC. This gives the protein CASSYGGSVTETQYF. The chain is built from TRBV6-6 and TRBJ2-5, with D perhaps TRBD2 (6 bases). V shed 2 bases and J shed 4 bases, with 14 bases lying between them. CDR3 length: 15 amino acids. The germline V gene has CDR1 MNHNY and CDR2 SVGAGI (reference sequence).

This clone was seen repeatedly, ten times or more. The rearrangement links TRBV5-5 to TRBJ1-2; no reliable D call. The CDR3 is 13 residues long. The V gene lost 9 bases and the J gene lost 8 bases, with 20 bases spanning the gap. CDR1 SGHKS and CDR2 YYEKEE come from the germline V gene (reference sequence). The CDR3 region is CATAQTAQEGYTF. In nucleotides, the CDR3 is TGTGCCACCGCCCAGACGGCTCAGGAAGGCTACACCTTC.

In its sample, this clone was seen many times. This chain uses TRBV6-6 with TRBJ1-2; 9 nucleotides align to TRBD1. CDR1 MNHNY and CDR2 SVGAGI come from the germline V gene (reference sequence). J was trimmed by 5 bases and V by 6 bases; bases with no gene match: 7. This CDR3 is built from 14 residues. In DNA form, the CDR3 reads TGTGCCAGCAGCTCCGGGACAGGGCGGTATGGCTACACCTTC. Amino acids: CASSSGTGRYGYTF.

The chain has TRBV7-9 and TRBJ1-5; TRBD1 might be the D (5 bases). The germline V gene has CDR1 SEHNR and CDR2 FQNEAQ (reference sequence). There are 16 residues in the CDR3. Trimming took off 5 bases at V and 0 bases at J, with 14 bases between the two ends. The CDR3 nucleotides are TGTGCCAGCAGCCTTTGGGGGGGGAATAGCAATCAGCCCCAGCATTTT. Translating gives CASSLWGGNSNQPQHF. The full variable domain, with the rest looked up from reference TRBV7-9 and TRBJ1-5, is DTGVSQNPRHKITKRGQNVTFRCDPISEHNRLYWYRQTLGQGPEFLTYFQNEAQLEKSRLLSDRFSAERPKGSFSTLEIQRTEQGDSAMYLCASSLWGGNSNQPQHFGDGTRLSIL.

The V gene is TRBV6-5, the J gene TRBJ2-7; TRBD1 matches at 9 bases. V lost 0 bases, J lost 2 bases, and 2 bases stayed unmatched. CDR1 MNHEY and CDR2 SVGAGI come from the germline V gene. The CDR3 is 15 amino acids. This CDR3 reads CASSYSGQGTYEQYF. CDR3 nucleotides: TGTGCCAGCAGTTACTCTGGACAGGGGACCTACGAGCAGTACTTC.

The rearrangement links TRBV6-5 to TRBJ1-4; D not certain. V was shortened by 2 bases and J by 7 bases, with 11 bases between the two germline ends. CDR1 MNHEY and CDR2 SVGAGI come from the germline V gene. This CDR3 has 14 amino acids. The CDR3 DNA reads as TGTGCCAGCAGTTACGGAGGGCGGAGTGAAAAACTGTTTTTT. Its protein is CASSYGGRSEKLFF.

CDR3 sequence: CASSLRLEGETQYF. Here the CDR3 DNA reads TGCGCCAGCAGCTTGCGTCTGGAGGGAGAGACCCAGTACTTC. The rearrangement links TRBV5-1 to TRBJ2-5; possible D gene TRBD2, 6 bases. CDR3 length: 14 amino acids. The V end was cut by 1 base, the J end by 4 bases, with 11 bases between. From germline, CDR1 is SGHRS and CDR2 YFSETQ.

The CDR3: CASSYSGTVNEKLFF. CDR3 sequence (DNA): TGTGCCAGCAGTTACTCGGGGACAGTTAATGAAAAACTGTTTTTT. The gene calls are TRBV6-5 and TRBJ1-4, with 7 bases identical to TRBD1. The length of the CDR3 is 15 residues. V trimming: 0 bases; J trimming: 4 bases; junction bases outside the gene matches: 2. The V gene's germline CDR1 is MNHEY and CDR2 SVGAGI.